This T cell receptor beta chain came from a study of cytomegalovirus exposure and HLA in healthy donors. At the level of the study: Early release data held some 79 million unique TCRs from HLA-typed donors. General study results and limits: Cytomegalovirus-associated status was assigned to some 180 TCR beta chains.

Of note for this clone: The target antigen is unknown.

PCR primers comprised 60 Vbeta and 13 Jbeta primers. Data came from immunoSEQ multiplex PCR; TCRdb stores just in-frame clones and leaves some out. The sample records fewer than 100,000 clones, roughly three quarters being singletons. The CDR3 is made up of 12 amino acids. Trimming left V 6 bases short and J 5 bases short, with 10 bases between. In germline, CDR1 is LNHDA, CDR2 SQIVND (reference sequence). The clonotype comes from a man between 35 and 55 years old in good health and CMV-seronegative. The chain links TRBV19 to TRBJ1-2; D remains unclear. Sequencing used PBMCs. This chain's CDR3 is CASRTAAYGYTF. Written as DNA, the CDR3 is TGTGCCAGTAGGACGGCAGCGTATGGCTACACCTTC.